What follows describes a single TCR beta chain. This sample stems from a study of blood T cell repertoires in COVID-19. Across the study: From T cells, B-cell-depleted T cells, or PBMCs came the material, which was cDNA or gDNA.

In the original analysis: Cell counts per sample came from amplifying reference gene primers. Assay: immunoSEQ multiplex PCR; the TCRdb copy retains only in-frame clones and omits some. D and trimming were read from the DNA, whereas the V and J calls and clone size are those reported in that table. In the table there are 50,000 or so clones, under 85% of which are singletons. Trimming cost V 4 bases and J 2 bases, with 7 bases left between them. CDR1 and CDR2 from the germline V gene are SGHRS and YFSETQ. CDR3 size: 13 residues. Sequencing used peripheral blood. This chain joins TRBV5-1 and TRBJ2-1, with unresolved D. This clonotype originated in a man aged 60-69 years with active COVID-19. CDR3 protein: CASSQRTYNEQFF. The DNA for the CDR3 is TGCGCCAGCAGCCAGCGCACCTACAATGAGCAGTTCTTC.